A selection of T cell receptor beta chains follows, all from one sample in a study of blood T cell repertoires in COVID-19. Clones were read by immunoSEQ multiplex PCR, and TCRdb kept only the in-frame ones, dropping some. The sample records under 450,000 clones, roughly 84% being singletons. Sequences were obtained from PBMCs or T cells enriched from blood (not recorded which). These receptors originate from a woman between 25 and 40 years old who had recovered from COVID-19. Both conserved end residues are part of each CDR3. D genes are given only for firm matches. Not all rows give a size; the values are once, few, many and, for expanded clones, a class.

cdr3_nt	cdr3_aa	clone_size	d_call	v_call	j_call
TGTGCCAGCAGCTGGAGGCGGGATCTAGCGGGGAGTGAGCAGTTCTTC	CASSWRRDLAGSEQFF	.	TRBD2	TRBV11-2	TRBJ2-1
TGCGCCAGCAGCCACTGGACAGGGGAAGAGACCCAGTACTTC	CASSHWTGEETQYF	once	TRBD1	TRBV4-1	TRBJ2-5
TGTGCCAGCAGCTTGGCTGCAACTAATGAAAAACTGTTTTTT	CASSLAATNEKLFF	.	.	TRBV5-6	TRBJ1-4
TGTGCCAGCAGTTACCCCCAGCGGGGGGCCCTGGAGACCCAGTACTTC	CASSYPQRGALETQYF	.	TRBD2	TRBV6-2/TRBV6-3	TRBJ2-5
TGTGCCAGCAGACCTACAGGGGGAGGTGGAAACACCATATATTTT	CASRPTGGGGNTIYF	.	TRBD1	TRBV28	TRBJ1-3
TGTGCCAGCAGCCCGAGATGGACTGAAGCTTTCTTT	CASSPRWTEAFF	once	.	TRBV28	TRBJ1-1
TGTGCCAGCACCCGCGGGGGGGGAGAGACCCAGTACTTC	CASTRGGGETQYF	.	TRBD2	TRBV2	TRBJ2-5
TGTGCCAGCAGTTACTCGACAGGGACTAATGAAAAACTGTTTTTT	CASSYSTGTNEKLFF	few	TRBD1	TRBV6-5	TRBJ1-4
TGTGCCAGCAGTTTGCCAGGGTATGGCTACACCTTC	CASSLPGYGYTF	.	.	TRBV28	TRBJ1-2
TGCGCCAGCAGCGACCCGAGGCCAGACTCTGGAAACACCATATATTTT	CASSDPRPDSGNTIYF	.	.	TRBV4-1	TRBJ1-3
TGTGCCAGCAGTTATTGGGCTAGCCCGAGGGATACGCAGTATTTT	CASSYWASPRDTQYF	.	.	TRBV6-8	TRBJ2-3
TGTGCCAGCGGACAGTCCTCTGGAAACACCATATATTTT	CASGQSSGNTIYF	.	.	TRBV9	TRBJ1-3
TGCGCCAGCAGCCAGGCCCCGACAGGGACAAAGCCCTACGAGCAGTACTTC	CASSQAPTGTKPYEQYF	.	TRBD1	TRBV4-1	TRBJ2-7
TGCGCCAGCAGCTTTCGAGGTGGGGAAGCTTTCTTT	CASSFRGGEAFF	.	.	TRBV4-1	TRBJ1-1
TGTGCCAGCAGCCGGGGGGGCAGCAATCAGCCCCAGCATTTT	CASSRGGSNQPQHF	once	.	TRBV5-4	TRBJ1-5
TGTGCCAGCAGTTTAGTTAGGGGCGCAACCAATCAGCCCCAGCATTTT	CASSLVRGATNQPQHF	.	.	TRBV28	TRBJ1-5
TGTGCCAGCAGCCCTCTCCCGGGACAAAACTATGGCTACACCTTC	CASSPLPGQNYGYTF	once	.	TRBV5-8	TRBJ1-2
TGTGCCAGCAGTGAACATGTGACTTATGGCTACACCTTC	CASSEHVTYGYTF	.	.	TRBV2	TRBJ1-2
TGTGCCAGCAGCTTCAAGGCAGCGGATACGCAGTATTTT	CASSFKAADTQYF	.	.	TRBV7-6	TRBJ2-3
TGCGCCAGCAGCCAAGATCGCAGCTCTGGGGCCAACGTCCTGACTTTC	CASSQDRSSGANVLTF	.	.	TRBV4-1	TRBJ2-6
TGCAGCGTGGGCAGCCCGAACACCGGGGAGCTGTTTTTT	CSVGSPNTGELFF	.	.	TRBV29-1	TRBJ2-2
TGTGCCAGCAGCTTAGTACGGACAGCTCTCTATGGCTACACCTTC	CASSLVRTALYGYTF	.	.	TRBV7-8	TRBJ1-2
TGTGCCACCAGTGAAAGACCGGGACAGGGGGTCAGTGGGGAAAAACTGTTTTTT	CATSERPGQGVSGEKLFF	.	TRBD1	TRBV24-1	TRBJ1-4
TGTGCCAGCAGTGTTTTTGAGATCCTCAATCAGCCCCAGCATTTT	CASSVFEILNQPQHF	.	.	TRBV2	TRBJ1-5
TGTGCCAGCAGCCGACTAGCGGGGGGGAACAATGAGCAGTTCTTC	CASSRLAGGNNEQFF	.	TRBD2	TRBV6-4	TRBJ2-1
TGTGCCAGCAGTGATAACAGTGAAGCTTTCTTT	CASSDNSEAFF	.	.	TRBV2	TRBJ1-1
TGTGCCAGCAGTTTCTCCAGGGGCCACGAGCAGTACTTC	CASSFSRGHEQYF	.	.	TRBV28	TRBJ2-7
TGTGCCAGCAGTCTACCGACTAGTCATGAGCAGTTCTTC	CASSLPTSHEQFF	.	.	TRBV12-3/TRBV12-4	TRBJ2-1
TGTGCCAGCAGCCCGGAAGGCTGGGCGAATGGCTACACCTTC	CASSPEGWANGYTF	.	.	TRBV3-1/TRBV3-2	TRBJ1-2
TGTGCCAGCAGCCAAGATCTGGCCGTCTCTGGAAACACCATATATTTT	CASSQDLAVSGNTIYF	.	.	TRBV14	TRBJ1-3
TGTGCCAGCAGCTTGACTCCTGGAGGGTTGGTGGAGCAGTACTTC	CASSLTPGGLVEQYF	.	.	TRBV7-9	TRBJ2-7
TGTGCCAGCAGCCAAGGGACAGTAGCCTATGGCTACACCTTC	CASSQGTVAYGYTF	.	.	TRBV3-1/TRBV3-2	TRBJ1-2
TGTGCCAGCAGCCTCCCCCCCGGACTGGCGAACACCGGGGAGCTGTTTTTT	CASSLPPGLANTGELFF	.	.	TRBV5-4	TRBJ2-2
TGTGCCAGCAGCGACTCCGGGACAGGGGTCTATGGCTACACCTTC	CASSDSGTGVYGYTF	.	TRBD1	TRBV7-9	TRBJ1-2
TGTGCCAGCAGCCCGGGGGGGCTAGCGGGTAACACAGATACGCAGTATTTT	CASSPGGLAGNTDTQYF	once	TRBD2	TRBV5-4	TRBJ2-3
TGTGCCAGCAGTTACTCGAGTGGGGGGGCCTATGGCTACACCTTC	CASSYSSGGAYGYTF	.	.	TRBV6-5	TRBJ1-2
TGTGCCAGCAGTCTTCTCTACAGGTCTGCTACCGAGACCCAGTACTTC	CASSLLYRSATETQYF	.	.	TRBV27	TRBJ2-5
TGTGCCAGCAGCTGGGCCGGGACAGGGGGCCCCGTTTCCTACGAGCAGTACTTC	CASSWAGTGGPVSYEQYF	few	TRBD1	TRBV7-9	TRBJ2-7
TGTGCCAGCAGTAGGGGGGGCTATGGCTACACCTTC	CASSRGGYGYTF	.	.	TRBV27	TRBJ1-2
TGTGCCCCATCCCGGGACAGGGTACACGAGCAGTACTTC	CAPSRDRVHEQYF	.	TRBD1	TRBV24-1	TRBJ2-7
TGTGCCAGCAGGCGACGAGGGGGGAACACTGAAGCTTTCTTT	CASRRRGGNTEAFF	.	.	TRBV28	TRBJ1-1
TGTGCCAGCAGTGTATCGGGGGTCAATCAGCCCCAGCATTTT	CASSVSGVNQPQHF	.	.	TRBV2	TRBJ1-5
TGTGCCAGCTCACCGACAGGGCGCTTAGGCCTCTCTGGAAACACCATATATTTT	CASSPTGRLGLSGNTIYF	.	TRBD1	TRBV18	TRBJ1-3
TGTGCCAGCAGCTTGGAGGACAGGGACTATGGCTACACCTTC	CASSLEDRDYGYTF	.	TRBD1	TRBV5-4	TRBJ1-2
TGTGCCAGCGGCAGAACTCTCACCCAGGGGGCTAGCTACGAGCAGTACTTC	CASGRTLTQGASYEQYF	once	TRBD1	TRBV27	TRBJ2-7
TGTGCCAGTAGTTTACCGGGACAGGGGGCCTGGCAGCCCCAGCATTTT	CASSLPGQGAWQPQHF	.	TRBD1	TRBV19	TRBJ1-5
TGTGCCAGCAGCCAAGAGAACAGGGGTAACACCGGGGAGCTGTTTTTT	CASSQENRGNTGELFF	.	TRBD1	TRBV3-1/TRBV3-2	TRBJ2-2
TGTGCCAGCAGCCAAGATTGGAGTCGGAGAACCGGGGAGCTGTTTTTT	CASSQDWSRRTGELFF	.	.	TRBV3-1/TRBV3-2	TRBJ2-2
TGCAGCGTGGGACAGGGAAAGGGAGCGACTGAAGCTTTCTTT	CSVGQGKGATEAFF	.	TRBD1	TRBV29-1	TRBJ1-1
TGTGCCAGCAGTGAAGCGCTTCGGGGAGATACGCAGTATTTT	CASSEALRGDTQYF	.	.	TRBV2	TRBJ2-3
TGTGCCAGCAGCCCCGGACTAGCGGGCCCAGACGGGGAGCTGTTTTTT	CASSPGLAGPDGELFF	.	TRBD2	TRBV13	TRBJ2-2
TGCGCCAGCAGCATGCACGGGACATCGAACACTGAAGCTTTCTTT	CASSMHGTSNTEAFF	.	.	TRBV5-1	TRBJ1-1
TGTGCCATCAGTTTCGGGACTAGCGGATTCACCGGGGAGCTGTTTTTT	CAISFGTSGFTGELFF	.	TRBD2	TRBV10-3	TRBJ2-2
TGTGCCAGCAGTCGAGCGGGAGGTCCCTACAATGAGCAGTTCTTC	CASSRAGGPYNEQFF	.	TRBD2	TRBV28	TRBJ2-1
TGTGCCAGCAGCGTACAACGGGATGAGCAGTTCTTC	CASSVQRDEQFF	.	.	TRBV9	TRBJ2-1
TGTGCCAGCAGCCCCGACGGGGTTAGCTCCTACAATGAGCAGTTCTTC	CASSPDGVSSYNEQFF	.	.	TRBV28	TRBJ2-1
TGTGCCAGCAGTGTGGGACAGGGGGCTAACTATGGCTACACCTTC	CASSVGQGANYGYTF	.	TRBD1	TRBV2	TRBJ1-2
TGTGCCAGCAGCGAAGGCGGAGGGCAAGATACGCAGTATTTT	CASSEGGGQDTQYF	.	.	TRBV9	TRBJ2-3
TGCAGTGCTACTGACAGGGTTTTTGGCAATCAGCCCCAGCATTTT	CSATDRVFGNQPQHF	.	TRBD1	TRBV20-1	TRBJ1-5